Each of the 9 T cell receptor beta chains below was sequenced from the same sample in a study of blood T cell repertoires in COVID-19. The method was immunoSEQ multiplex PCR; TCRdb's version includes in-frame clones alone and lacks a portion of them. The repertoire holds 130,000 to 150,000 clones, with approximately 90% as singletons. Sequenced sample: PBMCs or T cells enriched from blood (not recorded which). Receptors originate from a woman aged 25-40 years with acute COVID-19.

This clone was recorded only once. The rearrangement uses TRBV4-1 and TRBJ2-3; 7 bases are shared with TRBD2. CDR3 size: 16 residues. Germline-derived CDR1 and CDR2 are MGHRA and YSYEKL. V shed 0 bases and J 1 base; nucleotides not matched to a gene: 4. The CDR3, as DNA: TGCGCCAGCAGCCAAGATTGGCTAGCGGGCACAGATACGCAGTATTTT. Translated, it gives CASSQDWLAGTDTQYF.

The V call is TRBV7-9, the J call TRBJ1-5, with 9 positions matching TRBD1. Germline V CDR1 and CDR2: SEHNR, FQNEAQ (reference sequence). The CDR3 has 14 residues. Germline trimming cut 3 bases from V and 9 bases from J; bases unmatched to any gene: 6. The chain's CDR3 is CASSFGQGKGPQHF. CDR3 in DNA: TGTGCCAGCAGCTTCGGACAGGGGAAGGGGCCCCAGCATTTT.

This chain links TRBV28 with TRBJ2-5; 8 bases are shared with TRBD1. The CDR3 covers 14 residues. Trimming cost V 6 bases and J 5 bases; bases outside gene matches: 8. The germline V gene encodes CDR1 MDHEN and CDR2 SYDVKM. The CDR3 protein is CASRWTGWGETQYF. CDR3 coding DNA: TGTGCCAGCAGATGGACAGGGTGGGGGGAGACCCAGTACTTC.

This sequence joins TRBV11-2 and TRBJ2-3; D unresolved. V was clipped by 2 bases and J by 6 bases, with 6 bases between them. CDR1 is SGHAT and CDR2 is FQNNGV in the germline V gene. CDR3 length: 12 amino acids. CDR3 sequence: CASSLIGDTQYF. In nucleotides, the CDR3 is TGTGCCAGCAGCTTAATCGGGGATACGCAGTATTTT.

This clone was recorded only once. The rearrangement joins TRBV18 to TRBJ1-4; possibly TRBD1 for D (5 bases). The V gene lost 3 bases and the J gene lost 2 bases, with 7 bases spanning the gap. This CDR3 is built from 14 residues. CDR1 is KGHSH and CDR2 is LQKENI in the germline V gene. CDR3 sequence: CASSPPGTNEKLFF. The DNA for the CDR3 is TGTGCCAGCTCACCTCCAGGGACTAATGAAAAACTGTTTTTT.

V and J are TRBV27 and TRBJ2-1, with D tentatively TRBD2 (6 bases). CDR3 length equals 14 residues. The V gene's germline CDR1 is MNHEY and CDR2 SMNVEV (reference sequence). Trimming cost V 3 bases and J 2 bases, with 8 bases left between them. The CDR3 bases are TGTGCCAGCAGTTTCTCGGGGGCCTACAATGAGCAGTTCTTC. Protein product: CASSFSGAYNEQFF.

The chain employs TRBV2 and TRBJ1-4; the D gene is possibly TRBD1 (6 bases). The CDR3 runs 15 residues. V was cut by 2 bases and J by 0 bases, with 7 bases left in between. Germline V gives CDR1 SNHLY, CDR2 FYNNEI. CDR3 coding DNA: TGTGCCAGCAGTGAAAGGACAGCAACTAATGAAAAACTGTTTTTT. It is translated as CASSERTATNEKLFF.

This chain connects TRBV30 to TRBJ1-1; possible D gene TRBD1, 6 bases. There are 15 residues in the CDR3. Trimming left V 2 bases short and J 1 base short, with 14 bases between. Germline V gene data show CDR1 as GTSNPN and CDR2 as SVGIG (reference sequence). The CDR3 here is CAWSTYRVWNTEAFF. Here the CDR3 DNA reads TGTGCCTGGAGTACCTACAGGGTGTGGAACACTGAAGCTTTCTTT. The variable domain in full, with the rest retrieved from reference TRBV30 and TRBJ1-1, is SQTIHQWPATLVQPVGSPLSLECTVEGTSNPNLYWYRQAAGRGLQLLFYSVGIGQISSEVPQNLSASRPQDRQFILSSKKLLLSDSGFYLCAWSTYRVWNTEAFFGQGTRLTVV.

The J gene is TRBJ2-3, the V gene TRBV9; 11 nucleotides align to TRBD2. V lost 6 bases to trimming and J lost 4 bases; unmatched junction nucleotides: 7. Germline CDR1 SGDLS, CDR2 YYNGEE. The CDR3 sequence is 15 residues long. DNA of the CDR3: TGTGCCAGCACGCTGACTAGCGGGGTGGCAGATACGCAGTATTTT. Protein: CASTLTSGVADTQYF.